This passage covers 21 T cell receptor beta chains from one sample sequenced in a study of cytomegalovirus exposure and HLA in healthy donors. TCRdb's copy holds only in-frame clones and misses some; the assay was immunoSEQ multiplex PCR. This sample has 70,000 or so clones, with less than 95% found just once. Sequencing input: PBMCs. Receptor source: a woman between 18 and 30 years old in good health and CMV-seronegative.

The chain links TRBV7-9 to TRBJ1-5; the D gene is possibly TRBD1 (6 bases). The germline V gene encodes CDR1 SEHNR and CDR2 FQNEAQ (reference sequence). This CDR3 region has 14 residues. V was pared by 2 bases and J by 7 bases, with 12 bases between. CDR3 sequence reads: CASSLSGRGQPQHF. The CDR3 DNA is TGTGCCAGCAGCTTATCCGGGAGGGGGCAGCCCCAGCATTTT.

The V and J genes are TRBV7-9 and TRBJ2-5; unclear D gene. Germline V CDR1 and CDR2: SEHNR, FQNEAQ (reference sequence). Trimming left V 2 bases short and J 4 bases short, with 14 bases between. The CDR3 is 15 residues long. CDR3 sequence (DNA): TGTGCCAGCAGCTTACCCTCGGTTGATGTAGAGACCCAGTACTTC. Amino acid sequence: CASSLPSVDVETQYF.

The chain links TRBV27 to TRBJ1-1; TRBD1 agrees at 9 bases. From germline, CDR1 is MNHEY and CDR2 SMNVEV (reference sequence). J lost 5 bases, V lost 5 bases, and 3 bases had no gene match. The CDR3 has 13 residues. The CDR3 reads CASSPGQGTEAFF. The CDR3 DNA reads TGTGCCAGCAGTCCTGGACAGGGGACTGAAGCTTTCTTT.

J is TRBJ1-1 and V is TRBV12-5; perhaps TRBD1 as D (5 bases). Germline V gene lookup returns CDR1 LGHNT and CDR2 FRNRAP. This CDR3 is 15 amino acids long. V was trimmed by 6 bases and J by 0 bases, leaving 14 bases between them. CDR3 DNA sequence: TGTGCTAGTGGCCCTCCTCGACAGTTGAACACTGAAGCTTTCTTT. It translates to CASGPPRQLNTEAFF.

The count of this clone is one. The V and J genes are TRBV7-6 and TRBJ2-3; the match to TRBD2 covers 10 bases. Per germline, CDR1 SGHVS and CDR2 FNYEAQ. V shed 0 bases and J 5 bases; nucleotides not matched to a gene: 8. This CDR3 has 17 residues. The CDR3 loop reads CASSLAQRGGRGDTQYF. The CDR3 coding sequence is TGTGCCAGCAGCTTAGCGCAGCGGGGGGGCCGGGGAGATACGCAGTATTTT.

V usage is TRBV4-3 and J usage is TRBJ2-1; TRBD2 aligns across 10 bases. CDR3 size: 15 residues. The V and J ends lost 8 bases and 6 bases, in that order; junction bases with no gene match: 10. CDR1 LGHNA and CDR2 YSLEER come from the germline V gene. The CDR3 DNA is TGCGCCAGCTCCTTGGGACTAGCGCCGGGCAATGAGCAGTTCTTC. The encoded protein is CASSLGLAPGNEQFF.

This clone was recorded only once. The chain recombines TRBV6-1 with TRBJ2-7, with unresolved D. Germline lookup yields CDR1 MNHNS and CDR2 SASEGT. Trimming took 2 bases from V and 0 from J, leaving 8 bases between them. The CDR3 covers 14 residues. The CDR3 spells CASSEWSSSYEQYF. The CDR3 nucleotides read TGTGCCAGCAGTGAATGGAGTAGCTCCTACGAGCAGTACTTC.

This clone was seen only once. The chain joins TRBV5-5 to TRBJ2-1, with 7 bases identical to TRBD1. The germline V gene has CDR1 SGHKS and CDR2 YYEKEE (reference sequence). The CDR3 runs to 14 residues. The V and J ends lost 0 bases and 4 bases, in that order; junction bases with no gene match: 1. CDR3 nucleotide sequence: TGTGCCAGCAGCTTGGGACAGGGTTACAATGAGCAGTTCTTC. Amino acids: CASSLGQGYNEQFF.

The V gene is TRBV25-1, the J gene TRBJ2-5; possibly TRBD2 for D (6 bases). Deletions cut 4 bases from V and 3 bases from J, with 12 bases between. The CDR3 loop spans 14 amino acids. Germline V lookup: CDR1 MGHDK, CDR2 SYGVNS. Here the CDR3 DNA reads TGTGCCAGCAGTGGCGGGGCCGGAAAAGAGACCCAGTACTTC. Translating gives CASSGGAGKETQYF.

The V gene is TRBV6-1, the J gene TRBJ2-1; D ambiguous. CDR1 is MNHNS and CDR2 is SASEGT in the germline V gene. CDR3 size: 13 residues. Trimming removed 1 base from V and 5 bases from J, with 6 bases in between. The CDR3 DNA reads TGTGCCAGCAGTGAAGGACTCGACAATGAGCAGTTCTTC. Translated, it gives CASSEGLDNEQFF.

The rearrangement links TRBV27 to TRBJ1-5; TRBD1 matches at 8 bases. The CDR3 is 15 residues long. CDR1 is MNHEY and CDR2 is SMNVEV in the germline V gene (reference sequence). V shed 5 bases and J 5 bases; nucleotides not matched to a gene: 8. The CDR3 loop reads CASSELTGVDQPQHF. In DNA form, the CDR3 reads TGTGCCAGCAGTGAACTGACAGGGGTCGATCAGCCCCAGCATTTT.

V usage is TRBV19 and J usage is TRBJ1-2, with 9 positions matching TRBD1. There are 15 residues in the CDR3. V lost 5 bases to trimming and J lost 6 bases; unmatched junction nucleotides: 10. Germline V lookup: CDR1 LNHDA, CDR2 SQIVND (reference sequence). The CDR3 DNA reads as TGTGCCAGTAGTGGATCGGACAGGGGATCACATGGCTACACCTTC. This encodes CASSGSDRGSHGYTF.

This chain links TRBV6-5 with TRBJ1-3; 8 nucleotides agree with TRBD1. CDR1 MNHEY and CDR2 SVGAGI come from the germline V gene. The CDR3 runs to 15 residues. Trimming cost V 9 bases and J 0 bases; bases outside gene matches: 7. As DNA, the CDR3 is TGTGCCAGTCTAAAGGACAGGGCCTCTGGAAACACCATATATTTT. Amino acid sequence: CASLKDRASGNTIYF.

The chain links TRBV19 to TRBJ1-3, with D possibly being TRBD1 (5 bases). Germline V CDR1 and CDR2: LNHDA, SQIVND (reference sequence). This CDR3 has 16 residues. Trimming stripped 5 bases from V and 0 bases from J, with 14 bases between. The chain's CDR3 is CASSHYRKDSGNTIYF. CDR3 in DNA: TGTGCCAGTAGTCACTACAGGAAGGACTCTGGAAACACCATATATTTT.

V and J are TRBV6-1 and TRBJ2-1; 7 positions match TRBD1. In germline, CDR1 is MNHNS, CDR2 SASEGT. J was trimmed by 9 bases and V by 5 bases; bases with no gene match: 7. The CDR3 has 13 amino acids. CDR3 amino acids: CASSNDRVGEQFF. The CDR3 DNA reads as TGTGCCAGCAGTAATGACAGGGTTGGTGAGCAGTTCTTC.

V gene TRBV4-3 combines with J gene TRBJ2-7, with D unresolved. The germline gives CDR1 LGHNA, CDR2 YSLEER. There are 11 residues in the CDR3. The ends were cut back, 1 base at V and 6 bases at J, with 4 bases in the middle. CDR3 coding DNA: TGCGCCAGCAGCCAAGCTTCCGAGCAGTACTTC. Its protein product is CASSQASEQYF.

The rearrangement links TRBV18 to TRBJ1-5; the match to TRBD1 covers 10 bases. CDR1 is KGHSH and CDR2 is LQKENI in the germline V gene. This CDR3 contains 16 residues. The trim removed 3 bases at V and 4 bases at J, leaving 6 bases unmatched. CDR3 loop: CASSPWDRGINQPQHF. CDR3 in DNA: TGTGCCAGCTCACCCTGGGACAGGGGTATTAATCAGCCCCAGCATTTT.

This clone was counted a few times. This rearrangement joins TRBV18 to TRBJ1-1; D gene uncertain. The germline V gene has CDR1 KGHSH and CDR2 LQKENI. This CDR3 comprises 13 residues. Trimming pared 2 bases from V and 0 bases from J, leaving 4 bases between. The CDR3 coding sequence is TGTGCCAGCTCACCAGGCATGAACACTGAAGCTTTCTTT. Amino acids: CASSPGMNTEAFF. Full variable domain (remainder filled in from reference TRBV18 and TRBJ1-1): NAGVMQNPRHLVRRRGQEARLRCSPMKGHSHVYWYRQLPEEGLKFMVYLQKENIIDESGMPKERFSAEFPKEGPSILRIQQVVRGDSAAYFCASSPGMNTEAFFGQGTRLTVV.

About this clone itself: A read error may produce the germline difference seen at one junction end. The chain employs TRBV2 and TRBJ1-3, with D possibly being TRBD1 (5 bases). This CDR3 region has 11 residues. Germline CDR1 reads SNHLY; CDR2 reads FYNNEI. The CDR3 region is CASSGVGQRGF. CDR3 coding DNA: TGTGCCAGCAGTGGGGTGGGGCAGCGGGGTTTT. The full variable domain, rest sourced from reference TRBV2 and TRBJ1-3, is EPEVTQTPSHQVTQMGQEVILRCVPISNHLYFYWYRQILGQKVEFLVSFYNNEISEKSEIFDDQFSVERPDGSNFTLKIRSTKLEDSAMYFCASSGVGQRGFGEGSWLTVV.

The chain recombines TRBV7-3 with TRBJ2-7, with TRBD2 matching 7 bases. The trim removed 3 bases at V and 7 bases at J, leaving 6 bases unmatched. The CDR3 has 13 residues. The germline V gene has CDR1 SGHTA and CDR2 FQGTGA. The CDR3: CASSLGGSGEQYF. CDR3 nucleotides: TGTGCCAGCAGCTTGGGGGGGTCGGGGGAGCAGTACTTC.

This chain links TRBV29-1 with TRBJ1-2; TRBD1 is a possible D gene (6 bases). This CDR3 is built from 11 residues. Germline-derived CDR1 and CDR2 are SQVTM and ANQGSEA. V was pared by 7 bases and J by 7 bases, with 13 bases between. CDR3 nucleotides: TGCAGCGCCCAGGGGAATGGTGGCTACACCTTC. It yields the protein CSAQGNGGYTF. The whole variable domain, filled in from reference TRBV29-1 and TRBJ1-2, reads SAVISQKPSRDICQRGTSLTIQCQVDSQVTMMFWYRQQPGQSLTLIATANQGSEATYESGFVIDKFPISRPNLTFSTLTVSNMSPEDSSIYLCSAQGNGGYTFGSGTRLTVV.